Given below is one T cell receptor beta chain in context. The data stem from a study of identical twins. A universal primer binding site was introduced by template switching. The final cDNA contained unique molecular identifiers. Each CDR3 protein is one row after TCRdb ran MiXCR on the 5' RACE reads. Among fewer than 900,000 distinct CDR3 sequences, about 20% were seen once, and the ten largest hold around 4.4%. The CDR3 loop spans 12 amino acids. V gave up 4 bases and J gave up 4 bases, with 7 bases separating them. The germline V gene encodes CDR1 SQVTM and CDR2 ANQGSEA. The sample was also linked to a second study, of T cells expressing NK-cell markers. Per that paper: Sorted CD3+CD56-NKG2C+, CD3+CD56+NKG2C+ and CD3+CD56+NKG2C- T cells supplied the TCR beta repertoires. Seropositivity for HCMV was found in seven of the eight sequenced donors, with one seronegative.

This sequence joins TRBV29-1 and TRBJ2-2; no clear D. The sample taken for sequencing was PBMCs. The TCR originated in a woman aged 18-29 years in good health. CDR3 coding DNA: TGCAGCGTTGGCCCGGTCACCGGGGAGCTGTTTTTT. Its protein product is CSVGPVTGELFF.